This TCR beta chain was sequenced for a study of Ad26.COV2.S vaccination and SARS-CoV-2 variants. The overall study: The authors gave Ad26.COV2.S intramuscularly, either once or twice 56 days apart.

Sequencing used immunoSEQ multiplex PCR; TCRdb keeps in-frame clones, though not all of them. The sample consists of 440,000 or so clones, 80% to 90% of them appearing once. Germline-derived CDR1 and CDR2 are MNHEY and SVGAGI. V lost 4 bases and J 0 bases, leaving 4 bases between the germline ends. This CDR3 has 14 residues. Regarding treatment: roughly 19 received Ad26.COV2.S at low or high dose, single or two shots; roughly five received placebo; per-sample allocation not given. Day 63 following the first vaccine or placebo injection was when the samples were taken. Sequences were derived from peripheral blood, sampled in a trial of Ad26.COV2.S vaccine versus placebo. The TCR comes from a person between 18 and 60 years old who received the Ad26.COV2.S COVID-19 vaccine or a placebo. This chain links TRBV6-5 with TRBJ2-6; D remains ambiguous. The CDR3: CASSLTSGANVLTF. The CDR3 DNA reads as TGTGCCAGCAGTTTGACCTCTGGGGCCAACGTCCTGACTTTC.